The sequence of this T cell receptor beta chain was determined in a study of Graves' ophthalmopathy and Graves' hyperthyroidism. Beta-chain TCR CDR3 regions were amplified from RNA transcripts. Scientists carried out first-round RT-PCR using HTBI primers and then a second-round multiplex PCR. TCRdb itself ran the multiplex PCR reads through MiXCR, one entry per CDR3 protein. The repertoire has a few hundred thousand distinct CDR3 sequences, around 18% of them found once; the top ten carry 1.5% to 2%. Study-level points and caveats: From stable hyperthyroidism, ophthalmopathy was separated by a 13-signature model with just under 90% sensitivity and around 80% specificity. With a specificity of 72.22% and a sensitivity of 60% to 71%, the model predicted ophthalmopathy progression.

Trimming cost V 2 bases and J 2 bases, with 9 bases left between them. The CDR3 is 14 amino acids. Per the germline V gene, CDR1 is MNHEY and CDR2 is SVGEGT. This clonotype has ten or more counts. The antigen is unknown. Sequencing input: peripheral blood. The chain joins TRBV6-2 or TRBV6-3 to TRBJ2-5, with D unclear. The origin of this receptor is a woman under 30 with Graves' ophthalmopathy. The CDR3: CASSYRVPQETQYF. The CDR3 bases are TGTGCCAGCAGTTACCGAGTTCCTCAAGAGACCCAGTACTTC.